The 9 T cell receptor beta chains in this list originate from one sample, sequenced in a study of Ad26.COV2.S vaccination and SARS-CoV-2 variants. Treatment reported: around 19 received Ad26.COV2.S at low or high dose, single or two shots; roughly five received placebo; per-sample allocation not given. Specimens were obtained on day 63 following the first vaccine or placebo injection. Sequencing was performed with immunoSEQ multiplex PCR; in TCRdb, only in-frame clones are kept and a portion is missing. The table has about 480,000 clones, 87% seen once. Specimen: peripheral blood, collected in a trial of Ad26.COV2.S vaccine versus placebo. These receptors were collected from a person aged 18-60 years who received the Ad26.COV2.S COVID-19 vaccine or a placebo.

The V call is TRBV15, the J call TRBJ1-2; no definite D call. Trimming took off 0 bases at V and 1 base at J, with 12 bases between the two ends. The CDR3 is made up of 16 amino acids. The germline V gene encodes CDR1 LNHNV and CDR2 YYDKDF (reference sequence). The CDR3 DNA reads as TGTGCCACCAGCAGAGAAGCTGGATCAATTAACTATGGCTACACCTTC. As protein: CATSREAGSINYGYTF.

The chain employs TRBV10-3 and TRBJ2-5, with 8 bases lining up with TRBD1. The ends lost 6 bases at V and 6 bases at J; junction bases unmatched: 9. From germline, CDR1 is ENHRY and CDR2 SYGVKD. The CDR3 is 14 amino acids. The CDR3 reads CAIRETGQGKTQYF. CDR3 nucleotides: TGTGCCATCAGAGAAACAGGACAGGGAAAGACCCAGTACTTC.

The chain has TRBV27 and TRBJ1-1; a weak D match, TRBD1 (6 bases). The CDR3 runs to 14 residues. Germline values: CDR1 MNHEY, CDR2 SMNVEV (reference sequence). The V end lost 3 bases, the J end lost 4 bases, and 12 bases lay between the germline ends. CDR3: CASSFLGGPTEAFF. DNA for the CDR3: TGTGCCAGCAGTTTTTTAGGGGGGCCCACTGAAGCTTTCTTT.

The chain has TRBV5-1 and TRBJ1-2, with 9 bases fitting TRBD1. Germline-derived CDR1 and CDR2 are SGHRS and YFSETQ. The CDR3 has 14 amino acids. J gave up 8 bases and V 5 bases, and 10 bases lay outside the gene matches. The CDR3 DNA sequence: TGCGCCAGCAGTGCGGGACAGGGCGGCGAGGGCTACACCTTC. Its translation is CASSAGQGGEGYTF.

This clone appeared once. This chain uses TRBV29-1 with TRBJ2-6, with 9 positions matching TRBD1. Looked up from germline, CDR1 is SQVTM and CDR2 is ANQGSEA. This CDR3 comprises 16 residues. The trim removed 6 bases at V and 2 bases at J, leaving 8 bases unmatched. CDR3 sequence (DNA): TGCAGCGTCTTCGGACAGGGGAATCCTGGGGCCAACGTCCTGACTTTC. Translating it yields CSVFGQGNPGANVLTF. The complete variable domain, with remaining parts taken from reference TRBV29-1 and TRBJ2-6, reads SAVISQKPSRDICQRGTSLTIQCQVDSQVTMMFWYRQQPGQSLTLIATANQGSEATYESGFVIDKFPISRPNLTFSTLTVSNMSPEDSSIYLCSVFGQGNPGANVLTFGAGSRLTVL.

Only one count was recorded for this clone. J is TRBJ1-1 and V is TRBV18; D unresolved. The ends were cut back, 1 base at V and 1 base at J, with 7 bases in the middle. This CDR3 contains 14 residues. CDR1 and CDR2 (germline): KGHSH, LQKENI. The DNA for the CDR3 is TGTGCCAGCTCACCACAGCGGGGGAACACTGAAGCTTTCTTT. Translating gives CASSPQRGNTEAFF.

The genes are TRBV28 and TRBJ2-1; tentatively, D is TRBD2 (5 bases). The length of the CDR3 is 14 residues. Germline CDR1 is MDHEN and CDR2 is SYDVKM. Trimming left V 6 bases short and J 0 bases short, with 9 bases between. The CDR3 nucleotides are TGTGCCAGCAGCCTGGACTCCTCCTACAATGAGCAGTTCTTC. Translation: CASSLDSSYNEQFF.

The chain links TRBV21-1 to TRBJ2-5; the table names TRBD2, a call not compared with the DNA. TRBV21-1 is marked as a pseudogene. This CDR3 region has 13 residues. For the CDR3, the DNA is TGTGCCAGCCCGACTAGCGTTCGGGAGACCCAGTACTTC. Its protein is CASPTSVRETQYF.

The CDR3 DNA reads as TGTGCCAGCAGCCTTAACAGGGGGCGGGTAGGGTTTTCCTACGAGCAGTACTTC. Protein product: CASSLNRGRVGFSYEQYF. The gene calls are TRBV7-2 and TRBJ2-7; TRBD1 matches 9 bases. Germline V lookup: CDR1 SGHTA, CDR2 FQGNSA. Trimming at V came to 5 bases and at J to 1 base, leaving 15 bases not matched to a gene. The CDR3 has 18 amino acids.